This paragraph covers one T cell receptor beta chain sequence. The germline CDR1 and CDR2 sequences are MNHEY and SVGAGI. V lost 7 bases, J lost 3 bases, and 9 bases stayed unmatched. The CDR3 is made up of 14 amino acids. The data originate from a study of blood T cell repertoires in COVID-19. Profiling relied on immunoSEQ multiplex PCR, and the TCRdb table lists in-frame clones only, not all of them. Among approximately 230,000 clones listed, under 90% were seen once. The gene calls are TRBV6-5 and TRBJ2-7; 7 positions match TRBD2. The sequence derives from a man aged 35 to 55 who had recovered from COVID-19. Sequences were obtained from PBMCs or T cells enriched from blood (not recorded which). Written as DNA, the CDR3 is TGTGCCAGCACTCGAGGGGAGGGAAGCTACGAGCAGTACTTC. Translating it yields CASTRGEGSYEQYF.